This T cell receptor beta chain was recovered during a study of shared clonotypes between healthy human individuals (dated by TCRdb to the early 2020s). Turning to the overall study: A couple of women and three men aged 18 to 49 years were included in the cohort. Per donor, three plates each were used for CD4 naive and CD4 memory, two for CD8 naive, and one for CD8 memory. Blood TCR repertoires of about 5 healthy adults were deeply sequenced to estimate repertoire size and the extent of clonotype sharing between individuals. To increase sequencing depth and limit assay-specific biases, different laboratories used diverse techniques to prepare libraries and sequence TCR repertoires. Each donor's leukapheresis produced roughly between about 0.8 and 10 billion PBMCs. The paper's findings and limits, for the study overall: Larger estimated clonotype richness was generally found for naive subsets than for memory subsets. Sampling was restricted to blood, and TCR repertoires in tissue are likely to differ from TCR repertoires in blood. Across four donors, about 5.2% of naive CD4, around 3.3% of naive CD8, about 2.3% of memory CD4, and approximately 0.4% of memory CD8 clonotypes were shared. Even with the large sequencing depth, rarefaction of the sorted-subset datasets indicated that sequencing was incomplete. The genetic and exposure-history diversity represented was limited by the small number of donors. Compared with non-shared clonotypes, the clonotypes found in all four sorted-subset donors had higher generation probabilities. Pairwise subsampling indicated that sequencing depth was expected to affect the degree of clonotype sharing among donors.

CDR3 length: 17 amino acids, cysteine to phenylalanine. The CDR3 DNA has 51 bases and is translated from base 1. V lost 3 bases and J lost 0 bases, and the count of bases not matched to a germline gene is 8. According to the germline V gene, CDR1 reads SGDLS and CDR2 reads YYNGEE. CD8 naive samples were obtained by positive selection for CCR7 among CD45RO-negative cells, yielding a CD45RA+CCR7+ population from which TemRA cells were excluded. Healthy HIV-negative adults with no recently reported acute infections or vaccinations were included as donors. All donors were Caucasian adults living in Nashville, Tennessee, USA. Blood was collected by leukapheresis, and PBMCs were isolated by Ficoll-Histopaque density gradient centrifugation and then cryopreserved in liquid nitrogen vapor phase. Analytical flow cytometry was used to check the purity and quantity of each magnetically sorted T cell population. Genomic DNA was isolated from each sorted fraction and quantified by UV absorbance on a Nanodrop 2000c.

Using the deep immunoSEQ assay, multiplex PCR amplified TCR CDR3 regions from genomic DNA. Extracted genomic DNA from each cell subset was distributed evenly across all wells of several immunoSEQ 96-well plates, and each plate was treated as a replicate. For sorted subsets, roughly 200 ng of genomic DNA, equivalent to some 33,000 T cell genomes, went into each replicate PCR. The purified libraries were quantified using a Qubit 3.0 fluorometer, sized with a Bioanalyzer 2100, and then quantified again using the KAPA Library Quantification kit. A separate single-read 150-cycle Illumina NextSeq 550 flow cell was used to sequence each immunoSEQ 96-well plate. As for the original processing: Because the immunoSEQ output held only junctional sequences and lacked quality scores, the filtering could not match the filtering applied to full-length reads. Sequences were annotated with PyIR, a Python wrapper for IgBLAST v1.9, and V/J genes and CDR3 were assigned using IMGT germline references. Any read was removed if the V/J assignment was weak (E-value above 1e-6), the CDR3 was missing, or the read contained stop codons, out-of-frame junctions, or ambiguous translated residues. V3J clonotypes were defined by identical inferred V gene, J gene, and CDR3 amino acid sequence. The percentage overlap between two repertoires was calculated by dividing the number of shared unique clonotypes by the size of the smaller repertoire. Repertoire richness was assessed with RTK rarefaction, the Chao1 estimator, and Recon v2.1 estimates of unobserved clonotypes. Generation probabilities for all TCRbeta clonotypes obtained by the gDNA method from several donors were computed using OLGA. TCRdb obtained this table from immuneACCESS and retained in-frame rearrangements with V and J assigned. These tables miss some clones; where compared with another copy, unresolved V genes account for less than half of the shortfall, and the remainder is unexplained. From that table come the V and J calls and clone size; the DNA was used to work out D and trimming. This sample is represented by about 2.1 million clones; about 92% of them were singletons. The top ten constitute under 2% of the sample.

This clone was counted a few times. No antigen is known for it. The record has no base qualities; no much larger clone is one base away. Here the chain combines TRBV9 and TRBJ1-3, and 8 bases in between align with TRBD1. Material for sequencing was naive CD8+ T cells from PBMCs. Reading the label with the study, this specimen's cell subset or site is: CD45RA+CCR7+. The TCR was taken from a man in his late teens or twenties in good health. Some clones in this sample may be carry-over from other donors' samples. CDR3 reads: CASSAGTGEGSGNTIYF. The DNA sequence is as follows: TGTGCCAGCAGCGCGGGGACAGGCGAAGGCTCTGGAAACACCATATATTTT.